The T cell receptor (beta chain) under discussion was sequenced for a study of neurological immune-mediated disorders (dated by TCRdb to about 2019). Background on the whole study: Among the approximately 35 multiple sclerosis patients, around 30 had relapsing-remitting MS and 3 had secondary progressive MS. Using UMI-based sequencing, the study compared peripheral blood TCR-beta repertoires from patients with HTLV-I-associated myelopathy (HAM/TSP), patients with multiple sclerosis, and healthy controls. Longitudinal samples, technical triplicates and paired sorted CD4+ and CD8+ T-cell subsets, alongside PBMC samples, were included among the roughly 97 TCR-beta libraries. The cohort included about 70 subjects: roughly 14 with HAM/TSP, about 34 with multiple sclerosis, and approximately 20 healthy controls.

CDR1 and CDR2 are read off the germline V gene as SQVTM and ANQGSEA. V loses 4 bases of germline sequence and J loses 4 bases, and the interval between the two ends is 11 bases. The CDR3 holds 13 amino acids from the cysteine to the phenylalanine. Kept here is only the CDR3 DNA, which spans 39 bases and is read in frame from base 1. Findings and caveats that apply to the study as a whole: In a phylogenetic analysis, the repertoires of 18 out of 34 MS patients fell into a single cluster of related CDR3 sequences, pointing to a possible signature at the repertoire level. Across subjects, expanded clones never shared an identical CDR3 amino acid sequence, which suggests that the TCR-beta repertoires in every group were private. The MS cluster showed no association with clinical or MRI features, and the authors stated that larger cohorts are needed. The highest TCR clonal expansion was observed in HAM/TSP patients, whereas the lowest was observed in MS patients, even when compared with healthy controls.

For unsorted PBMC libraries, 2 million PBMCs were used after storage in RNAlater at -80 degrees C until RNA extraction. Multiple sclerosis patients were enrolled in a US clinical protocol evaluating disease progression by magnetic resonance imaging. Peripheral blood was subjected to Ficoll-Hypaque density gradient centrifugation to isolate PBMCs, which were then cryopreserved in liquid nitrogen. There are many counts of this clonotype. What antigen it recognizes has not been identified. Base qualities are not recorded, but no much larger clone differs from it by a single base. To synthesize cDNA, template-switch 5'RACE was performed with a primer carrying a 10-nucleotide random unique molecular identifier so that each TCR transcript was tagged. Every sequencing run covered 15-18 subjects and yielded more than 180 million TCR-beta sequences. The RNeasy kit was used for extraction of total RNA. Using the KAPA Real-time Library Amplification kit, TCR-beta VDJ regions were amplified with primers for the TCR constant region and the 5'RACE anchor. A first PCR added sample indexes and Illumina adaptors, and a second PCR then raised library yield. After Ampure bead purification, the roughly 650 bp TCR product was size-selected on a 2% E-gel SizeSelection system. Library quality was checked on a Bioanalyzer, concentration was measured with Qubit, and libraries were quantified with the Kapa Library Quantification kit before pooling. Libraries were sequenced paired-end 2 x 150 bp on an Illumina HiSeq 2500. To increase sequence diversity, roughly 24-32% phiX was spiked into each library pool. Per the authors' processing: The UMI-based MiGEC pipeline processed quality-filtered reads and removed over 80% of raw TCR sequences during error correction. VDJ genes were aligned to IMGT germline references, and each clonotype was defined by a unique CDR3 amino acid sequence together with V-J genes. VDJtools evaluated clonal expansion, Shannon diversity and CDR3 relatedness (CalcPairwiseDistances, ClusterSamples); CLCbio workbench built phylogenetic trees. Clones with at least 8 unique UMIs were defined as expanded, with this threshold being based on coefficient-of-variation modelling across technical triplicates. TCRdb reran the public reads through fastp at Q25 and MiXCR, keeping productive beta chains. Identical CDR3 proteins give one entry, which carries the most common genes and DNA. TCRdb's processing, not the authors', yielded these V and J calls. Counted in this sample were 24,000 or so distinct CDR3 sequences; roughly 2.5% of them appeared once. Clones ranked in the top ten supply roughly 2% of the sample.

Material for sequencing was PBMCs. Recombination linked TRBV29-1 to TRBJ2-1, and TRBD1 may be the D gene, going by 7 matching bases. This sequence was found in a woman between 50 and 59 years old with multiple sclerosis. The CDR3 loop reads CSVVRDSYNEQFF. The DNA sequence is TGCAGCGTTGTGCGGGACAGTTACAATGAGCAGTTCTTC.